These T cell receptor beta chains were read from a single sample in a study of cytomegalovirus exposure and HLA in healthy donors. Produced via immunoSEQ multiplex PCR; TCRdb's table is partial and in-frame only. In the table there are roughly 120,000 clones, 80% of which are singletons. Material for sequencing was PBMCs. These receptors were obtained from a man aged 25 to 40 in good health and CMV-seronegative. The CDR3 runs from the conserved cysteine through the conserved F or W. Expanded clones get a size class; other rows say once, few or many, or leave the size out.

TRBV29-1,.,CSGKIQGYEQFF
TRBV2,once,CASSGQGVFQETQYF
TRBV4-1,.,CASSQEWGPFLREQYF
TRBV5-4,.,CASSLRLAGGTNEQFF
TRBV28,.,CASSLAGTSGTDTQYF
TRBV6-5,.,CASNTGFDEQYF
TRBV6-6,.,CATRGHLNEKLFF
TRBV19,.,CASSGVRHKIYNEQFF
TRBV2,.,CASRGLAEHNEQFF
TRBV6-1,once,CASSEQGTGGSYEQYF
TRBV10-2,.,CASSTGTATYEQYF
TRBV6-1,.,CASSATTDEQYF
TRBV18,.,CASSPSGRYEQYF
TRBV7-7,.,CASSLGGTGSETQYF
TRBV18,.,CASSPTGTGGGQPQHF
TRBV28,.,CASSRDSNQPQHF
TRBV5-4,.,CASSSPGSGRAAGELFF